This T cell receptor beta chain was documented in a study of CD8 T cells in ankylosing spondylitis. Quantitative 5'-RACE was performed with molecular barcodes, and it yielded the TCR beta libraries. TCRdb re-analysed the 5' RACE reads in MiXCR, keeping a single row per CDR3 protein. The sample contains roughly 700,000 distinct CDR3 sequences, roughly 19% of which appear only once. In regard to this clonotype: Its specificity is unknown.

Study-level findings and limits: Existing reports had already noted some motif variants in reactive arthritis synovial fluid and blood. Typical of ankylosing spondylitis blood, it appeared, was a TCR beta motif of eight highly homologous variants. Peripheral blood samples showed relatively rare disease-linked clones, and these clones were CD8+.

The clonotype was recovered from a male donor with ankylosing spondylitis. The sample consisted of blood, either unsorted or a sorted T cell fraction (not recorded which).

The chain's CDR3 is CASSLDGAGLSYEQYF. The CDR3 DNA sequence: TGCGCCAGCAGCTTGGACGGAGCCGGTTTATCCTACGAGCAGTACTTC. The rearrangement links TRBV5-1 to TRBJ2-7, with D unclear. The CDR3 runs to 16 residues. V shed 0 bases and J shed 1 base, with 14 bases lying between them. Germline V CDR1 and CDR2: SGHRS, YFSETQ.